These T cell receptor beta chains were read from a single sample in a study of beta chain features in type 1 diabetes. Generated by immunoSEQ multiplex PCR, the TCRdb table keeps only in-frame clones and is missing some. In the table there are around 340,000 clones, approximately 8.2% of which are singletons. Sequencing was performed on central memory CD4+ T cells from blood. The receptors shown here come from a woman under 30 in good health. Each CDR3 is given with its conserved first and last residue. A D gene is named only where the DNA matches it firmly. The size of a clone is reported for some rows only, either as once, few or many, or as a class for expanded clones.

DNA: TGTGCCAGCAGCTTAAGCCTAGCGGAATACAATGAGCAGTTCTTC
CDR3: CASSLSLAEYNEQFF
J: TRBJ2-1
V: TRBV7-2
D: TRBD2
size: few

DNA: TGTGCCAGCAGCCCAGCGGCAGGCAGGGGGACGTACGAGCAGTACTTC
CDR3: CASSPAAGRGTYEQYF
J: TRBJ2-7
V: TRBV7-2
D: TRBD1
size: -

DNA: TGTGCCAGCAGCCAGACGAGCTCCTACAATGAGCAGTTCTTC
CDR3: CASSQTSSYNEQFF
J: TRBJ2-1
V: TRBV14
D: -
size: few

DNA: TGCAGCGGTTGGGCAGGGACAGGAGAGACCCAGTACTTC
CDR3: CSGWAGTGETQYF
J: TRBJ2-5
V: TRBV29-1
D: TRBD1
size: -

DNA: TGTGCCAGCAGTGAATTCGGCGGAAGAAGCACAGATACGCAGTATTTT
CDR3: CASSEFGGRSTDTQYF
J: TRBJ2-3
V: TRBV25-1
D: -
size: few

DNA: TGTGCCAGCAGCGTAGGTCAGGGGCCCTTCTACGAGCAGTACTTC
CDR3: CASSVGQGPFYEQYF
J: TRBJ2-7
V: TRBV9
D: -
size: few

DNA: TGTGCCATCAGTGAGAACCGGGACGGAAATCAGCCCCAGCATTTT
CDR3: CAISENRDGNQPQHF
J: TRBJ1-5
V: TRBV10-3
D: -
size: few

DNA: TGTGCCAGCAGCTTAGTGCACAATGAGCAGTTCTTC
CDR3: CASSLVHNEQFF
J: TRBJ2-1
V: TRBV7-2
D: -
size: -

DNA: TGTGCCAGCAGCCCCGAGGGGGGACAGCACCAAGAGACCCAGTACTTC
CDR3: CASSPEGGQHQETQYF
J: TRBJ2-5
V: TRBV5-4
D: -
size: -

DNA: TGTGCCAGCAGCAGGACAGTCTACGAGCAGTACTTC
CDR3: CASSRTVYEQYF
J: TRBJ2-7
V: TRBV7-9
D: -
size: -

DNA: TGTGCCAGTATGGGGCGGCGGGAGGGCCGCGAGACCCAGTACTTC
CDR3: CASMGRREGRETQYF
J: TRBJ2-5
V: TRBV19
D: TRBD2
size: few

DNA: TGTGCCAGCAGCCAAGAAGGTGCAGTCAACTCTGGGGCCAACGTCCTGACTTTC
CDR3: CASSQEGAVNSGANVLTF
J: TRBJ2-6
V: TRBV4-2
D: -
size: -

DNA: TGTGCCAGCAGCTTAGGCGGTTTGTCCTCAGAAGCTTTCTTT
CDR3: CASSLGGLSSEAFF
J: TRBJ1-1
V: TRBV7-2
D: -
size: -

DNA: TGCGCCAGCAGCCAGAGCATGAGCACAGATACGCAGTATTTT
CDR3: CASSQSMSTDTQYF
J: TRBJ2-3
V: TRBV4-3
D: -
size: -

DNA: TGTGCCAGCAGCTTAGGACAGAGCCAGTACTTC
CDR3: CASSLGQSQYF
J: TRBJ2-5
V: TRBV7-8
D: -
size: few

DNA: TGCGCCAGCAGCTTGCCAGACAGCAATGAGCAGTTCTTC
CDR3: CASSLPDSNEQFF
J: TRBJ2-1
V: TRBV5-1
D: -
size: few

DNA: TGTGCCAGCAGCCAAGCTCGGGTCTTGGGCTATGGCTACACCTTC
CDR3: CASSQARVLGYGYTF
J: TRBJ1-2
V: TRBV14
D: -
size: few

DNA: TGTGCCAGCTCACCAAAACAGGCCGGCTACGAGCAGTACTTC
CDR3: CASSPKQAGYEQYF
J: TRBJ2-7
V: TRBV18
D: -
size: few

DNA: TGCGCCAGCAGCCAGGACTCCTTCACAGATACGCAGTATTTT
CDR3: CASSQDSFTDTQYF
J: TRBJ2-3
V: TRBV4-3
D: -
size: many

DNA: TGTGCCAGCATCGAACTTGGGGCCAACGTCCTGACTTTC
CDR3: CASIELGANVLTF
J: TRBJ2-6
V: TRBV28
D: -
size: -

DNA: TGTGCCAGCAGTGAATGGTCTAGCGGGATACGGGTCTTC
CDR3: CASSEWSSGIRVF
J: TRBJ2-1
V: TRBV6-1
D: TRBD2
size: -

DNA: TGTGCCAGCAGCTACGACAGATACTACGAGCAGTACTTC
CDR3: CASSYDRYYEQYF
J: TRBJ2-7
V: TRBV6-1
D: -
size: few

DNA: TGTGCCAGCAGCTTGGTGGCAGGTGGGAATGAAAAACTGTTTTTT
CDR3: CASSLVAGGNEKLFF
J: TRBJ1-4
V: TRBV5-5
D: -
size: -

DNA: TGTGCCATCAGTGATACAGGGGCGGGTGGCTACACCTTC
CDR3: CAISDTGAGGYTF
J: TRBJ1-2
V: TRBV10-3
D: TRBD1
size: few

DNA: TGTGCCAGCAGCCGACTAGTAGGAGTCAGAGAGCAGTTCTTC
CDR3: CASSRLVGVREQFF
J: TRBJ2-1
V: TRBV28
D: -
size: many

DNA: TGTGCCAGCAGCAAAGAAAGGGACAGGGGAGTCAACACAGATACGCAGTATTTT
CDR3: CASSKERDRGVNTDTQYF
J: TRBJ2-3
V: TRBV21-1
D: -
size: few

DNA: TGTGCCAGCAGCCGCACAGGGTCAACTATCACCGGGGAGCTGTTTTTT
CDR3: CASSRTGSTITGELFF
J: TRBJ2-2
V: TRBV11-3
D: -
size: few

DNA: TGCAGCGTCCGAACAGGGGCGACTGGCTACACCTTC
CDR3: CSVRTGATGYTF
J: TRBJ1-2
V: TRBV29-1
D: TRBD1
size: few

DNA: TGTGCCAGCAGCTTATGGCGGGGGGGCGGCAATGAGCAGTTCTTC
CDR3: CASSLWRGGGNEQFF
J: TRBJ2-1
V: TRBV7-2
D: TRBD2
size: few

DNA: TGTGCCAGCAGTTCGTGGCATTCCGGCACCGGGGAGCTGTTTTTT
CDR3: CASSSWHSGTGELFF
J: TRBJ2-2
V: TRBV28
D: -
size: few

DNA: TGTGCCAGCAGTAACCGATACGAGCAGTACTTC
CDR3: CASSNRYEQYF
J: TRBJ2-7
V: TRBV6-6
D: -
size: many

DNA: TGTGCCAGCAGCTCCCTTGGGGCGGGAGTCACCAGCTCCTACAATGAGCAGTTCTTC
CDR3: CASSSLGAGVTSSYNEQFF
J: TRBJ2-1
V: TRBV7-9
D: TRBD2
size: -

DNA: TGTGCCAGCAGCTTAATTCCCGGGGAGGGAGAGACCCAGTACTTC
CDR3: CASSLIPGEGETQYF
J: TRBJ2-5
V: TRBV7-3
D: TRBD2
size: -

DNA: TGTGCCAGCAGCACTCCGGGCGGGAAACTCTATGGCTACACCTTC
CDR3: CASSTPGGKLYGYTF
J: TRBJ1-2
V: TRBV28
D: -
size: -

DNA: TGTGCCAGCAGCTTAGTACAGGTCCTCTCTTCCTACAATGAGCAGTTCTTC
CDR3: CASSLVQVLSSYNEQFF
J: TRBJ2-1
V: TRBV7-9
D: -
size: -

DNA: TGTGCCAGCAGCTTAGCTTTAAACAGGCCCCAAGAGACCCAGTACTTC
CDR3: CASSLALNRPQETQYF
J: TRBJ2-5
V: TRBV7-2
D: -
size: -

DNA: TGTGCCAGCAGCTCAAACGGACGAACGGATGAGCAGTTCTTC
CDR3: CASSSNGRTDEQFF
J: TRBJ2-1
V: TRBV7-2
D: -
size: few

DNA: TGCGCCAGCAGCTCACAGGGTGCGAACACCGGGGAGCTGTTTTTT
CDR3: CASSSQGANTGELFF
J: TRBJ2-2
V: TRBV5-1
D: -
size: few

DNA: TGTGCCAGTAGTCCTAGCGGGAGGGCCAATGAGCAGTTCTTC
CDR3: CASSPSGRANEQFF
J: TRBJ2-1
V: TRBV19
D: TRBD2
size: few

DNA: TGTGCCAGCAGCACCTCCTATAATTCACCCCTCCACTTT
CDR3: CASSTSYNSPLHF
J: TRBJ1-6
V: TRBV6-5
D: -
size: -

DNA: TGCAGCGTTGAAGGGGCGGGAGGGCAAAGGTACGAGCAGTACTTC
CDR3: CSVEGAGGQRYEQYF
J: TRBJ2-7
V: TRBV29-1
D: TRBD2
size: -

DNA: TGTGCCAGTAGCCAGACTAGAACCGCACGAAATGAGCAGTTCTTC
CDR3: CASSQTRTARNEQFF
J: TRBJ2-1
V: TRBV19
D: -
size: few

DNA: TGTGCCAGCACCCGAGGGAGCACGAAAGTACTCTATGGCTACACCTTC
CDR3: CASTRGSTKVLYGYTF
J: TRBJ1-2
V: TRBV7-2
D: -
size: -

DNA: TGTGCCAGCTCACCAGGGATCGGGGAGCTGTTTTTT
CDR3: CASSPGIGELFF
J: TRBJ2-2
V: TRBV18
D: -
size: few

DNA: TGTGCCAGCAGTTTGACCCGGCGAGAGACCCAGTACTTC
CDR3: CASSLTRRETQYF
J: TRBJ2-5
V: TRBV27
D: -
size: many

DNA: TGTGCCAGCTCACCAGGGGGCGGCGTGACCGGGGAGCTGTTTTTT
CDR3: CASSPGGGVTGELFF
J: TRBJ2-2
V: TRBV18
D: -
size: -